This TCR beta chain was identified in a study of blood T cells in healthy people across ages. Using a J-beta primer mix together with a sample-barcoded 5' primer, a second PCR was run for about 6 to 12 cycles. Carrying 12 random nucleotides, a template-switch adaptor labeled each individual cDNA molecule. TCRdb re-called the 5' RACE reads with MiXCR, one entry per CDR3 protein. Of hundreds of thousands of distinct CDR3 sequences in the sample, roughly 25% are singletons; the top ten hold under 9.5%. In addition, the sample was reused for a study of T cells of mothers and their children.

Sample: blood. This receptor was obtained from a boy aged 10-17 years in good health.

In DNA, the CDR3 is TGTGCCAGCTCACGGGGAGCCTGGCAAGAGACCCAGTACTTC. Its protein product is CASSRGAWQETQYF. The V call is TRBV18, the J call TRBJ2-5; D perhaps matches TRBD2 (5 bases). The CDR3 is made up of 14 amino acids. Germline CDR1 KGHSH, CDR2 LQKENI. The V end was cut by 4 bases, the J end by 2 bases, with 11 bases between. Full variable domain (rest looked up from reference TRBV18 and TRBJ2-5): NAGVMQNPRHLVRRRGQEARLRCSPMKGHSHVYWYRQLPEEGLKFMVYLQKENIIDESGMPKERFSAEFPKEGPSILRIQQVVRGDSAAYFCASSRGAWQETQYFGPGTRLLVL.